This passage covers 25 T cell receptor beta chains from one sample sequenced in a study of CXCR3-negative and CXCR3-positive naive CD8 T cells. Through 5' RACE with UMI labels, the TRB cDNA libraries were prepared. Using the 5' RACE reads, TCRdb records one entry per CDR3 protein without DNA. Listed are approximately 45,000 distinct CDR3 sequences; over 12% falls within the top ten. Specimen: memory CD8+ T cells from blood. The receptors originated from a human donor in good health. Some clones in this sample may be carry-over from other donors' samples.

This sequence joins TRBV7-2 and TRBJ2-7; TCRdb returns TRBD1, unconfirmable since there is no DNA. Germline V gene data show CDR1 as SGHTA and CDR2 as FQGNSA. The CDR3 loop spans 16 amino acids. This chain's CDR3 is CASSPEADSRLYEQYF. Looking up the rest from reference TRBV7-2 and TRBJ2-7 gives the full variable domain: GAGVSQSPSNKVTEKGKDVELRCDPISGHTALYWYRQSLGQGLEFLIYFQGNSAPDKSGLPSDRFSAERTGGSVSTLTIQRTQQEDSAVYLCASSPEADSRLYEQYFGPGTRLTVT.

This CDR3 is CSVELAGGDNEQFF. The rearrangement links TRBV29-1 to TRBJ2-1; TCRdb's assignment of TRBD2 cannot be checked, as there is no DNA. From germline, CDR1 is SQVTM and CDR2 ANQGSEA. The CDR3 is 14 residues long.

CDR3 sequence: CASSLGFYEQYF. V gene TRBV28 combines with J gene TRBJ2-7. CDR1 and CDR2 (germline): MDHEN, SYDVKM. The CDR3 has 12 residues.

The gene calls are TRBV12-3 or TRBV12-4 and TRBJ2-3. This CDR3 has 13 residues. The CDR3 sequence: CASSLRGPDTQYF.

The genes are TRBV29-1 and TRBJ2-1. Germline V gene lookup returns CDR1 SQVTM and CDR2 ANQGSEA. This CDR3 region has 16 residues. CDR3 sequence reads: CSVVTDSIHSYNEQFF.

The genes are TRBV15 and TRBJ2-5; the D call of TRBD1 rests on TCRdb alone, since no DNA is present to check it. Germline V gene sequence: CDR1 LNHNV, CDR2 YYDKDF (reference sequence). The CDR3 has 14 residues. CDR3: CATSRDRGVETQYF.

This sequence joins TRBV11-3 and TRBJ2-7; as DNA is missing, the TRBD2 call by TCRdb cannot be tested. Germline CDR1 reads SGHNT; CDR2 reads YENEEA. This CDR3 contains 13 residues. The CDR3 sequence: CASGRSFDYEQYF.

The chain uses TRBV4-3 and TRBJ1-5; TCRdb selects TRBD1, and the lack of DNA leaves this call unchecked. CDR1 is LGHNA and CDR2 is YSLEER in the germline V gene. This CDR3 contains 16 residues. The CDR3 sequence: CASSQSYRFSNQPQHF.

This chain joins TRBV5-1 and TRBJ1-5. Germline V gene lookup returns CDR1 SGHRS and CDR2 YFSETQ. The CDR3 consists of 15 residues. The CDR3 region is CASSWDGVGGQPQHF.

The J gene is TRBJ1-2, the V gene TRBV13; as DNA is missing, the TRBD1 call by TCRdb cannot be tested. Germline CDR1 PRHDT, CDR2 FYEKMQ (reference sequence). CDR3 length equals 15 residues. This chain's CDR3 is CASSARTGGGYGYTF. The full variable domain, with the rest looked up from reference TRBV13 and TRBJ1-2, is AAGVIQSPRHLIKEKRETATLKCYPIPRHDTVYWYQQGPGQDPQFLISFYEKMQSDKGSIPDRFSAQQFSDYHSELNMSSLELGDSALYFCASSARTGGGYGYTFGSGTRLTVV.

The gene calls are TRBV11-2 and TRBJ1-1. CDR1 and CDR2 from the germline V gene are SGHAT and FQNNGV. The CDR3 loop spans 12 amino acids. CDR3 region: CATLPGVAEAFF.

The rearrangement links TRBV29-1 to TRBJ2-3. There are 16 residues in the CDR3. CDR1 and CDR2 from the germline V gene are SQVTM and ANQGSEA. CDR3 amino acids: CSVEERKEKWRDTQYF.

The CDR3 here is CASSFLGQGLSPLHF. The chain uses TRBV7-9 and TRBJ1-6; the TRBD1 assignment by TCRdb is unverifiable without DNA. Germline V gene data show CDR1 as SEHNR and CDR2 as FQNEAQ (reference sequence). The CDR3 has 15 amino acids. Supplemented by reference TRBV7-9 and TRBJ1-6, the full variable domain reads DTGVSQNPRHKITKRGQNVTFRCDPISEHNRLYWYRQTLGQGPEFLTYFQNEAQLEKSRLLSDRFSAERPKGSFSTLEIQRTEQGDSAMYLCASSFLGQGLSPLHFGNGTRLTVT.

The J gene is TRBJ2-7, the V gene TRBV7-2; TCRdb calls TRBD2, which cannot be checked without DNA. The CDR3 is made up of 14 amino acids. CDR1 SGHTA and CDR2 FQGNSA come from the germline V gene. CDR3 sequence reads: CASSFDGPLREQYF.

The chain combines TRBV5-6 with TRBJ2-2; TCRdb picks TRBD1, but there is no DNA to check that call. CDR1 and CDR2 from the germline V gene are SGHDT and YYEEEE. The CDR3 runs to 14 residues. CDR3 protein: CASGQGWNTGELFF. Using reference TRBV5-6 and TRBJ2-2 for the parts outside the CDR3, the full variable domain is DAGVTQSPTHLIKTRGQQVTLRCSPKSGHDTVSWYQQALGQGPQFIFQYYEEEERQRGNFPDRFSGHQFPNYSSELNVNALLLGDSALYLCASGQGWNTGELFFGEGSRLTVL.

J is TRBJ2-7 and V is TRBV5-6; TCRdb returns TRBD2, unconfirmable since there is no DNA. The CDR3 extends over 14 amino acids. Germline CDR1 reads SGHDT; CDR2 reads YYEEEE. The CDR3 loop reads CASRPGLSYHEQYF.

V usage is TRBV20-1 and J usage is TRBJ2-7; TCRdb lists TRBD1, though no DNA is available to test this call. The CDR3 has 14 residues. Germline V gene lookup returns CDR1 DFQATT and CDR2 SNEGSKA (reference sequence). The CDR3: CSARGTGNSYEQYF.

The rearrangement uses TRBV6-2 or TRBV6-3 and TRBJ2-3; TCRdb outputs TRBD1, but without DNA this stays unchecked. Germline loops: CDR1 MNHEY, CDR2 SVGEGT. The CDR3 loop spans 14 amino acids. The CDR3 is CASSPGGVTDTQYF.

CDR3 sequence reads: CASSASALSEQYF. The chain carries TRBV9 and TRBJ2-7. The germline V gene has CDR1 SGDLS and CDR2 YYNGEE. The CDR3 contains 13 residues.

V is TRBV19 and J is TRBJ2-1; with no DNA, the TCRdb D assignment of TRBD1 cannot be verified. There are 13 residues in the CDR3. Germline V lookup: CDR1 LNHDA, CDR2 SQIVND (reference sequence). The CDR3 here is CASRGGSYNEQFF. The variable domain in full, with the rest retrieved from reference TRBV19 and TRBJ2-1, is DGGITQSPKYLFRKEGQNVTLSCEQNLNHDAMYWYRQDPGQGLRLIYYSQIVNDFQKGDIAEGYSVSREKKESFPLTVTSAQKNPTAFYLCASRGGSYNEQFFGPGTRLTVL.

The genes are TRBV9 and TRBJ2-2. The CDR3 length is 12 residues. Germline V gene sequence: CDR1 SGDLS, CDR2 YYNGEE. CDR3 amino acids: CASSVYTGELFF.

This chain joins TRBV29-1 and TRBJ2-5; the TCRdb call, TRBD1, lacks DNA for checking. The CDR3 consists of 15 residues. Germline loops: CDR1 SQVTM, CDR2 ANQGSEA. CDR3 residues: CSVDRLLGGQETQYF.

This chain connects TRBV24-1 to TRBJ1-1; TCRdb indicates TRBD1, and absent DNA this call remains unverified. The CDR3 is 14 residues long. Germline-derived CDR1 and CDR2 are KGHDR and SFDVKD. CDR3 loop: CATSDGTGNTEAFF.

The CDR3: CASSLSSYRVGETQYF. V gene TRBV7-9 combines with J gene TRBJ2-5. This CDR3 is 16 amino acids long. Germline V gene sequence: CDR1 SEHNR, CDR2 FQNEAQ (reference sequence).

This chain joins TRBV28 and TRBJ1-3; TCRdb lists TRBD1, though no DNA is available to test this call. Germline lookup yields CDR1 MDHEN and CDR2 SYDVKM. CDR3 length: 14 amino acids. The CDR3 loop is CASSSTGTGNTIYF.